Following are 23 T cell receptor beta chains from one sample sequenced in a study of blood T cell repertoires in COVID-19. Using immunoSEQ multiplex PCR, the repertoire was profiled, and TCRdb retains in-frame clones only, with some absent. The sample has over 150,000 clones, around 95% seen once; the top ten hold 0.6% to 0.9%. Sequenced material: peripheral blood. These receptors were taken from a man aged 30-40 years with COVID-19, enrolled during active disease.

The chain recombines TRBV19 with TRBJ1-2, with D unresolved. V lost 6 bases and J 4 bases, leaving 15 bases between the germline ends. CDR1 and CDR2 (germline): LNHDA, SQIVND (reference sequence). The CDR3 totals 14 residues. CDR3 coding DNA: TGTGCCAGTAGCCCCCGGGGTCCTGTCTATGGCTACACCTTC. This sequence encodes CASSPRGPVYGYTF.

The chain joins TRBV6-4 to TRBJ2-2; TRBD1 aligns across 7 bases. CDR3 length: 12 amino acids. CDR1 and CDR2 (germline): MRHNA, SNTAGT. V was clipped by 6 bases and J by 7 bases; unmatched bases: 2. This chain's CDR3 is CASRTGDGELFF. The CDR3 nucleotides read TGTGCCAGCAGAACAGGGGACGGGGAGCTGTTTTTT.

The chain combines TRBV27 with TRBJ1-5; no firm D call. The V and J ends lost 5 bases and 0 bases respectively, with 17 bases between them. CDR1 is MNHEY and CDR2 is SMNVEV in the germline V gene (reference sequence). The CDR3 consists of 17 residues. Here the CDR3 DNA reads TGTGCCAGCAGTCCCCTTTATGGCAGATCTAGCAATCAGCCCCAGCATTTT. This codes for CASSPLYGRSSNQPQHF.

The chain carries TRBV19 and TRBJ2-3, with 9 bases aligning to TRBD2. V trimming: 4 bases; J trimming: 1 base; junction bases outside the gene matches: 9. This CDR3 has 17 residues. The germline V gene has CDR1 LNHDA and CDR2 SQIVND (reference sequence). The CDR3 DNA reads as TGTGCCAGTAGTAGTGGCGGGGGGGGGTTCGGCACAGATACGCAGTATTTT. Translated: CASSSGGGGFGTDTQYF.

The chain employs TRBV5-1 and TRBJ2-1, with 8 bases fitting TRBD1. This CDR3 region has 15 residues. Germline CDR1 reads SGHRS; CDR2 reads YFSETQ. The V segment lost 5 bases and the J segment 6 bases; nucleotides outside the gene matches: 10. The CDR3 loop is CASSTGQGLGNEQFF. CDR3 coding DNA: TGCGCCAGCAGTACCGGACAGGGTCTAGGCAATGAGCAGTTCTTC.

The table lists this clone with a count of one. J is TRBJ1-5 and V is TRBV24-1; D is uncertain. Germline V gene data show CDR1 as KGHDR and CDR2 as SFDVKD. V was trimmed by 9 bases and J by 7 bases, leaving 21 bases between them. This CDR3 region has 15 residues. The CDR3 here is CATLGKKESGQPQHF. CDR3 in DNA: TGTGCCACCCTCGGGAAGAAGGAATCGGGCCAGCCCCAGCATTTT.

The chain uses TRBV4-1 and TRBJ1-6; no definite D call. The CDR3 has 17 residues. V dropped 0 bases and J dropped 0 bases, with 9 bases sitting between them. Germline-derived CDR1 and CDR2 are MGHRA and YSYEKL. CDR3 protein: CASSQDPVSSYNSPLHF. As DNA, the CDR3 is TGCGCCAGCAGCCAAGATCCTGTGAGCTCCTATAATTCACCCCTCCACTTT.

The CDR3, as DNA: TGCGCCAGCACGGGAACGGCCGGAACTAACTATGGCTACACCTTC. This gives the protein CASTGTAGTNYGYTF. This chain uses TRBV5-1 with TRBJ1-2; D call uncertain. Germline V gene sequence: CDR1 SGHRS, CDR2 YFSETQ. The CDR3 is 15 residues long. V lost 6 bases, J lost 0 bases, and 15 bases lay in between.

The chain links TRBV2 to TRBJ1-1; D unclear. Between the trimmed V and J ends, which lost 3 bases and 4 bases, there was a span of 12 bases. The CDR3 totals 14 residues. Per the germline V gene, CDR1 is SNHLY and CDR2 is FYNNEI. The CDR3 spells CASSDLSRGTEAFF. CDR3 DNA sequence: TGTGCCAGCAGTGATCTTTCCCGGGGCACTGAAGCTTTCTTT.

The chain carries TRBV27 and TRBJ1-6, with TRBD1 matching over 7 bases. The CDR3 is made up of 16 amino acids. V shed 1 base, J shed 7 bases, and the junction held 7 bases outside the gene matches. CDR1 and CDR2 (germline): MNHEY, SMNVEV (reference sequence). CDR3 DNA sequence: TGTGCCAGCAGTTTATTGGGAGGACAGGACAATTCACCCCTCCACTTT. It specifies CASSLLGGQDNSPLHF.

This clone was observed a few times. V is TRBV10-1 and J is TRBJ2-7; D is perhaps TRBD1 (5 bases). The V gene's germline CDR1 is WNHNN and CDR2 SYGVQD (reference sequence). The V end lost 2 bases, the J end lost 6 bases, and 8 bases lay between the germline ends. The CDR3 is made up of 12 amino acids. The CDR3 nucleotides read TGCGCCAGCAGTGAGGGGGCTGGCGAGCAGTACTTC. This encodes CASSEGAGEQYF.

This clone was recorded only once. The V gene is TRBV5-1, the J gene TRBJ1-3, with D unclear. There are 12 residues in the CDR3. Between the trimmed V and J ends, which lost 4 bases and 4 bases, there was a span of 6 bases. Germline-derived CDR1 and CDR2 are SGHRS and YFSETQ. CDR3 sequence (DNA): TGCGCCAGCAGCACCGGGGGAAACACCATATATTTT. This translates into CASSTGGNTIYF.

The chain combines TRBV19 with TRBJ2-4; TRBD1 matches 8 bases. With V trimmed by 5 bases and J by 1 base, 4 bases remained unmatched. The CDR3 spans 15 residues. CDR1 and CDR2 from the germline V gene are LNHDA and SQIVND (reference sequence). The CDR3 DNA is TGTGCCAGTAGTCCATGGACAGGGGCCAAAAACATTCAGTACTTC. It specifies CASSPWTGAKNIQYF.

The CDR3 here is CASSLVRGNTEAFF. The DNA for the CDR3 is TGTGCCAGCAGTCTTGTGCGGGGAAACACTGAAGCTTTCTTT. The V and J genes are TRBV6-5 and TRBJ1-1; D gene ambiguous. The CDR3 runs to 14 residues. Trimming cost V 5 bases and J 2 bases, with 12 bases left between them. Germline values: CDR1 MNHEY, CDR2 SVGAGI.

This clone was counted once. This rearrangement joins TRBV5-4 to TRBJ2-3; D ambiguous. V was trimmed by 4 bases and J by 0 bases, leaving 9 bases between them. Germline values: CDR1 SGHNT, CDR2 YYREEE (reference sequence). The CDR3 covers 14 residues. The CDR3 region is CASSPQTSTDTQYF. In nucleotides, the CDR3 is TGTGCCAGCAGCCCCCAAACTAGCACAGATACGCAGTATTTT.

The chain has TRBV6-1 and TRBJ1-5; D not resolved. Per the germline V gene, CDR1 is MNHNS and CDR2 is SASEGT. V was clipped by 5 bases and J by 0 bases, with 11 bases between them. CDR3 length equals 15 residues. The CDR3 spells CASSITYDSNQPQHF. The CDR3 nucleotides read TGTGCCAGCAGTATAACTTATGATAGCAATCAGCCCCAGCATTTT.

V gene TRBV5-1 combines with J gene TRBJ2-7, with D possibly TRBD1 on 6 matching bases. CDR1 SGHRS and CDR2 YFSETQ come from the germline V gene. The CDR3 has 15 residues. The V and J ends lost 7 bases and 3 bases respectively, with 20 bases between them. The DNA of the CDR3 is TGCGCCAGCTCTGGGGAAGGGACAAACCTCTACGAGCAGTACTTC. As protein: CASSGEGTNLYEQYF.

The chain combines TRBV3-1 (or the pseudogene TRBV3-2) with TRBJ1-2; D possibly corresponds to TRBD1 (6 bases). The germline V gene has CDR1 LGHDT and CDR2 YNNKEL (reference sequence). CDR3 size: 14 residues. The V and J ends lost 1 base and 2 bases respectively, with 8 bases between them. CDR3 in amino acids: CASSQGTENYGYTF. The CDR3 DNA is TGTGCCAGCAGCCAAGGGACAGAGAACTATGGCTACACCTTC.

This chain joins TRBV6-1 and TRBJ1-2, with 7 positions matching TRBD1. V lost 1 base to trimming and J lost 5 bases; unmatched junction nucleotides: 4. From germline, CDR1 is MNHNS and CDR2 SASEGT. The CDR3 contains 14 residues. The CDR3 region is CASSEGIQGYGYTF. In DNA, the CDR3 is TGTGCCAGCAGTGAAGGGATACAGGGGTATGGCTACACCTTC.

J is TRBJ2-7 and V is TRBV27; possibly TRBD1 for D (5 bases). CDR3 length: 12 amino acids. Trimming cost V 9 bases and J 3 bases, with 12 bases left between them. Germline values: CDR1 MNHEY, CDR2 SMNVEV (reference sequence). CDR3 protein: CASRKGNYEQYF. CDR3 nucleotides: TGTGCCAGTCGGAAGGGGAACTACGAGCAGTACTTC.

This clone was seen a handful of times. The chain carries TRBV10-1 and TRBJ1-2; 7 positions agree with TRBD1. The trim removed 6 bases at V and 4 bases at J, leaving 11 bases unmatched. The germline V gene has CDR1 WNHNN and CDR2 SYGVQD (reference sequence). CDR3 length equals 15 residues. The DNA for the CDR3 is TGCGCCAGCAGCGCCGGGACAGCAGGAGGCTATGGCTACACCTTC. Protein sequence: CASSAGTAGGYGYTF.

The chain couples TRBV19 to TRBJ1-1, with TRBD1 matching 7 bases. The CDR3 contains 15 residues. Trimming at V came to 1 base and at J to 3 bases, leaving 5 bases not matched to a gene. Germline V gene data show CDR1 as LNHDA and CDR2 as SQIVND (reference sequence). In DNA, the CDR3 is TGTGCCAGTAGTATAGGGACAGGCGGCCACACTGAAGCTTTCTTT. Its protein is CASSIGTGGHTEAFF.

This sequence joins TRBV9 and TRBJ1-1; 7 bases align to TRBD1. The ends lost 3 bases at V and 5 bases at J; junction bases unmatched: 7. The germline V gene encodes CDR1 SGDLS and CDR2 YYNGEE. CDR3 size: 14 residues. CDR3 sequence: CASSDHRGGTEAFF. The CDR3, as DNA: TGTGCCAGCAGCGACCACAGGGGCGGTACTGAAGCTTTCTTT.